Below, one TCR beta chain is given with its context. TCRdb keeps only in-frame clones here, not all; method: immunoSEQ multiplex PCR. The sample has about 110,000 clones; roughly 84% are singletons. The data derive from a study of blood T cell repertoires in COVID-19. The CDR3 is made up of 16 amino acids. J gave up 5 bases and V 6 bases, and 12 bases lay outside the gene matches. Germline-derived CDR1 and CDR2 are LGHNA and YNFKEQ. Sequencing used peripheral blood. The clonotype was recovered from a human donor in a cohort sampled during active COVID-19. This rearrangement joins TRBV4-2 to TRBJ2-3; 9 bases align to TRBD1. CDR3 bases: TGTGCCAGCAGTCCCGGACAGGGGCCTGGGGTAGATACGCAGTATTTT. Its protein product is CASSPGQGPGVDTQYF.